This T cell receptor beta chain emerged from a study of regulatory dendritic cells for organ transplantation. This CDR3 has 15 amino acids. Germline values: CDR1 SEHNR, CDR2 FQNEAQ (reference sequence). Trimming removed 4 bases from V and 0 bases from J; junction bases left unmatched: 5. The repertoire was sequenced with immunoSEQ multiplex PCR; TCRdb's copy has only in-frame clones and lacks some. The sample holds 29,000 or so clones, almost 80% seen once. The source of this sequence is a human donor in good health. The chain carries TRBV7-9 and TRBJ2-5; 7 nucleotides match TRBD2. The sample taken for sequencing was memory CD4+ T cells from blood. The subset is: CD45RO+ memory T cells. CDR3 sequence (DNA): TGTGCCAGCAGCTCCCGAGGACTAGACCAAGAGACCCAGTACTTC. It yields the protein CASSSRGLDQETQYF.